The 10 T cell receptor beta chains reported below all come from one sample, sequenced in a study of cytomegalovirus exposure and HLA in healthy donors. Repertoires were generated with immunoSEQ multiplex PCR, while TCRdb's copy carries only in-frame clones and drops some. Seen here are 150,000 to 200,000 clones, around 89% observed once, and the top ten hold roughly 3%. Sequencing input: PBMCs. All receptors derive from a young man in good health and CMV-seronegative.

This chain uses TRBV4-1 with TRBJ1-2, with a possible D match to TRBD1 (6 bases). Per the germline V gene, CDR1 is MGHRA and CDR2 is YSYEKL. The CDR3 extends over 15 amino acids. Trimming removed 1 base at V and 1 base at J, with 10 bases between. The CDR3 DNA sequence: TGCGCCAGCAGCCAAGTGACAGGTTATAACTATGGCTACACCTTC. Its translation is CASSQVTGYNYGYTF.

The chain joins TRBV7-9 to TRBJ2-7, with D possibly TRBD2 on 5 matching bases. The germline gives CDR1 SEHNR, CDR2 FQNEAQ (reference sequence). This CDR3 is built from 15 residues. V was trimmed by 4 bases and J by 0 bases, leaving 13 bases between them. Here the CDR3 reads CASSYEGPLSYEQYF. DNA of the CDR3: TGTGCCAGCAGCTACGAGGGCCCGCTCTCCTACGAGCAGTACTTC.

The chain couples TRBV28 to TRBJ2-1; maybe TRBD2 (6 bases). This CDR3 has 14 residues. V was pared by 9 bases and J by 4 bases, with 16 bases between. Looked up from germline, CDR1 is MDHEN and CDR2 is SYDVKM. The CDR3 DNA reads as TGTGCCAGTACTACCGGGACTCTATACAATGAGCAGTTCTTC. Amino acids: CASTTGTLYNEQFF.

The chain is built from TRBV5-4 and TRBJ2-3; possibly TRBD1 for D (6 bases). This CDR3 is 14 amino acids long. Germline V CDR1 and CDR2: SGHNT, YYREEE (reference sequence). V lost 4 bases and J lost 11, with 20 bases in between. The CDR3 is CASSRKGPSQGQYF. In DNA, the CDR3 is TGTGCCAGCAGCAGAAAGGGACCTTCACAGGGGCAGTATTTT.

The CDR3 nucleotides read TGCGCCAGCCCCCCTCCGATAGCGGGAGAATCCTACGAGCAGTACTTC. It codes for CASPPPIAGESYEQYF. The chain employs TRBV5-1 and TRBJ2-7, with 9 bases matching TRBD2. This CDR3 spans 16 amino acids. CDR1 is SGHRS, CDR2 YFSETQ, per germline. Trimming took 7 bases from V and 1 from J; bases not matched to a gene: 12. Variable domain in full (rest from reference TRBV5-1 and TRBJ2-7): KAGVTQTPRYLIKTRGQQVTLSCSPISGHRSVSWYQQTPGQGLQFLFEYFSETQRNKGNFPGRFSGRQFSNSRSEMNVSTLELGDSALYLCASPPPIAGESYEQYFGPGTRLTVT.

This clone was seen once. The chain is built from TRBV28 and TRBJ2-6; 7 bases match TRBD1. CDR3 size: 15 residues. The ends lost 2 bases at V and 2 bases at J; junction bases unmatched: 0. The germline gives CDR1 MDHEN, CDR2 SYDVKM. The CDR3 coding sequence is TGTGCCAGCAGTTTACAGGGGGCTGGGGCCAACGTCCTGACTTTC. This encodes CASSLQGAGANVLTF.

The chain has TRBV7-2 and TRBJ2-7; D may be TRBD2 (5 bases). The CDR3 is made up of 13 amino acids. The germline V and J ends were trimmed by 5 bases and 2 bases, with 10 bases remaining between them. Per the germline V gene, CDR1 is SGHTA and CDR2 is FQGNSA. CDR3 amino acids: CASSGRGTYEQYF. CDR3 DNA: TGTGCCAGCAGCGGGAGAGGGACCTACGAGCAGTACTTC.

This rearrangement joins TRBV11-2 to TRBJ1-2; D remains ambiguous. Trimming took 0 bases from V and 4 from J, leaving 9 bases between them. Germline values: CDR1 SGHAT, CDR2 FQNNGV. The length of the CDR3 is 14 residues. CDR3 protein: CASSLEAGSYGYTF. The CDR3 DNA reads TGTGCCAGCAGCTTAGAAGCAGGCAGCTATGGCTACACCTTC.

The chain joins TRBV11-2 to TRBJ2-7; D unresolved. CDR3 length equals 14 residues. Germline V gives CDR1 SGHAT, CDR2 FQNNGV. Trimming left V 0 bases short and J 1 base short, with 7 bases between. The CDR3 bases are TGTGCCAGCAGCTTAGACCAGGCTTCCTACGAGCAGTACGTC. Protein: CASSLDQASYEQYV.

This clone has just one count. The CDR3 reads CASSQDWGLAVYEQYF. The CDR3, as DNA: TGTGCCAGCAGCCAAGATTGGGGACTAGCGGTCTACGAGCAGTACTTC. The J gene is TRBJ2-7, the V gene TRBV4-2, with TRBD2 matching over 11 bases. CDR3 length equals 16 residues. The J segment lost 3 bases and the V segment lost 0 bases, leaving 4 bases of the junction unmatched. The germline V gene has CDR1 LGHNA and CDR2 YNFKEQ.